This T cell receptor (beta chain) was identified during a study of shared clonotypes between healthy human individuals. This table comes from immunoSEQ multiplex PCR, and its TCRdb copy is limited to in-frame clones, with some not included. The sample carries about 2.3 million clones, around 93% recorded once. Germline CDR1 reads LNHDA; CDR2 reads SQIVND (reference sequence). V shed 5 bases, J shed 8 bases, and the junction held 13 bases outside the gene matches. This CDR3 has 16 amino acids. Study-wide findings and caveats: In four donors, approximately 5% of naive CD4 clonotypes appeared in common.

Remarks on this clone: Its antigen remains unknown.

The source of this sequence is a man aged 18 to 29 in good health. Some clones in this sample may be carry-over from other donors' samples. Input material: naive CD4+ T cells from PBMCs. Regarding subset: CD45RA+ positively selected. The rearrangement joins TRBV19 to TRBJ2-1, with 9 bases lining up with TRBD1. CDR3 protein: CASSVIGRTGDDEQFF. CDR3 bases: TGTGCCAGTAGTGTAATAGGGAGGACAGGGGATGATGAGCAGTTCTTC.